What follows are 20 T cell receptor beta chains derived from one specimen sequenced in a study of CD8+CD57+ T cells in acquired aplastic anemia. For sequencing, patients were chosen who had shown expansion of CD8+CD57+ cells by flow cytometry. Genomic DNA acted as the template from which TCR beta VDJ combination and CDR3 sequence profiling were carried out. TCRdb processed the reads anew with MiXCR; each CDR3 protein has one entry. The sample shows more than 150,000 distinct CDR3 sequences, 40% to 55% of them seen only once. The sequenced sample was sorted CD4+, CD8+, or CD8+CD57+ T cells (not recorded which) from PBMCs. The receptors shown here come from a human donor with aplastic anemia.

The sample holds many counts of this clonotype. The chain carries TRBV24-1 and TRBJ2-2; D may match TRBD1 or TRBD2 (5 bases each). The CDR3 runs to 16 residues. Germline V CDR1 and CDR2: KGHDR, SFDVKD. V gave up 4 bases and J gave up 1 base, with 12 bases separating them. The CDR3 spells CATSDPGPRNTGELFF. CDR3 in DNA: TGTGCCACCAGTGACCCGGGACCAAGGAACACCGGGGAGCTGTTTTTT.

V is TRBV5-1 and J is TRBJ2-3, with D unresolved. CDR3 length equals 15 residues. Trimming took off 3 bases at V and 0 bases at J, with 11 bases between the two ends. CDR1 is SGHRS and CDR2 is YFSETQ in the germline V gene. The CDR3 reads CASSSDTDSTDTQYF. The CDR3 region has the DNA TGCGCCAGCAGCTCAGACACGGACAGCACAGATACGCAGTATTTT. The variable domain in full, with the rest retrieved from reference TRBV5-1 and TRBJ2-3, is KAGVTQTPRYLIKTRGQQVTLSCSPISGHRSVSWYQQTPGQGLQFLFEYFSETQRNKGNFPGRFSGRQFSNSRSEMNVSTLELGDSALYLCASSSDTDSTDTQYFGPGTRLTVL.

This clonotype appeared many times. This chain joins TRBV5-1 and TRBJ2-3; TRBD1 matches 9 bases. Looked up from germline, CDR1 is SGHRS and CDR2 is YFSETQ. This CDR3 comprises 14 residues. V lost 3 bases to trimming and J lost 3 bases; unmatched junction nucleotides: 2. CDR3 loop: CASSSGTGTDTQYF. Written as DNA, the CDR3 is TGCGCCAGCAGCTCTGGGACAGGGACAGATACGCAGTATTTT.

This clonotype was found a few times. V gene TRBV4-1 combines with J gene TRBJ2-7; TRBD1 matches 10 bases. The CDR3 contains 15 residues. Trimming took 0 bases from V and 7 from J; bases not matched to a gene: 6. CDR1 is MGHRA, CDR2 YSYEKL, per germline. The CDR3 protein is CASSQDRTGGGEQYF. In DNA form, the CDR3 reads TGCGCCAGCAGCCAAGATAGGACAGGGGGAGGGGAGCAGTACTTC.

This clonotype was observed many times. The chain uses TRBV11-2 and TRBJ2-7; TRBD2 matches at 8 bases. V was clipped by 0 bases and J by 3 bases; unmatched bases: 7. Germline CDR1 reads SGHAT; CDR2 reads FQNNGV. The CDR3 length is 16 residues. The CDR3: CASSLDLAGGSYEQYF. In DNA, the CDR3 is TGTGCCAGCAGCTTAGATCTCGCGGGAGGCAGCTACGAGCAGTACTTC.

This clonotype was detected once. The chain couples TRBV7-8 to TRBJ2-1, with 7 bases aligning to TRBD1. This CDR3 has 13 residues. The V and J ends lost 4 bases and 8 bases, in that order; junction bases with no gene match: 5. Germline V lookup: CDR1 SGHVS, CDR2 FQNEAQ. CDR3 residues: CASSSTGVDEQFF. The CDR3, as DNA: TGTGCCAGCAGCTCTACAGGGGTTGATGAGCAGTTCTTC.

The chain carries TRBV6-1 and TRBJ1-5, with D hard to call. Germline V gives CDR1 MNHNS, CDR2 SASEGT. Deletions cut 6 bases from V and 0 bases from J, with 15 bases between. The CDR3 extends over 16 amino acids. CDR3: CASSKRSSLSNQPQHF. CDR3 nucleotides: TGTGCCAGCAGCAAAAGATCGAGTCTTAGCAATCAGCCCCAGCATTTT.

The V gene is TRBV19, the J gene TRBJ2-3, with 8 positions matching TRBD1. V was pared by 4 bases and J by 6 bases, with 3 bases of the junction left unmatched. The CDR3 loop spans 13 amino acids. Germline-derived CDR1 and CDR2 are LNHDA and SQIVND (reference sequence). The CDR3 is CASSSRDRDTQYF. The CDR3, as DNA: TGTGCCAGTAGTAGCAGGGACAGGGATACGCAGTATTTT.

The genes are TRBV2 and TRBJ1-1; 7 nucleotides match TRBD1. The CDR3 totals 14 residues. V trimming: 5 bases; J trimming: 14 bases; junction bases outside the gene matches: 17. Germline-derived CDR1 and CDR2 are SNHLY and FYNNEI. The CDR3 coding sequence is TGTGCCAGCAGTTTGGACAGGATGAACACTGAAGAATTCTTT. Translation gives CASSLDRMNTEEFF.

Many counts were recorded for this clonotype. The chain has TRBV4-1 and TRBJ2-7; 7 bases line up with TRBD1. J lost 6 bases, V lost 0 bases, and 5 bases had no gene match. CDR3 size: 14 residues. Germline CDR1 MGHRA, CDR2 YSYEKL. The CDR3 here is CASSQEGQSREQYF. Written as DNA, the CDR3 is TGCGCCAGCAGCCAAGAGGGACAGAGCCGCGAGCAGTACTTC.

The table lists this clonotype with a few counts. The V gene is TRBV5-5, the J gene TRBJ1-2, with D perhaps TRBD1 (6 bases). This CDR3 has 13 amino acids. Trimming shortened V by 2 bases and J by 3 bases, and 8 bases separated the two germline ends. Germline assignment: CDR1 SGHKS and CDR2 YYEKEE (reference sequence). This CDR3 reads CASSFRQDYGYTF. CDR3 bases: TGTGCCAGCAGCTTTCGACAGGACTATGGCTACACCTTC.

Notes on this clonotype: A read error may explain this, as a much larger clone is one base away. The chain is built from TRBV30 and TRBJ1-6; no clear D gene. Germline V CDR1 and CDR2: GTSNPN, SVGIG (reference sequence). This CDR3 is built from 10 residues. The CDR3 DNA is TGTGCCTGGATGCGCCCACCCCCCCACTTT. The encoded protein is CAWMRPPPHF.

The rearrangement joins TRBV19 to TRBJ2-7, with D perhaps TRBD1 (6 bases). Germline V gives CDR1 LNHDA, CDR2 SQIVND (reference sequence). V lost 5 bases to trimming and J lost 6 bases, with 20 bases between them. The CDR3 extends over 15 amino acids. CDR3 bases: TGTGCCAGTAGTTTCAGGGGACCCCCCCCTGGCGAGCAGTACTTC. It is translated as CASSFRGPPPGEQYF.

The chain carries TRBV29-1 and TRBJ1-2, with D maybe TRBD1 (6 bases). The CDR3 runs to 13 residues. Germline V gene lookup returns CDR1 SQVTM and CDR2 ANQGSEA. V dropped 2 bases and J dropped 8 bases, with 15 bases sitting between them. CDR3 protein: CSVEHRVDLGYTF. In nucleotides, the CDR3 is TGCAGCGTTGAACACAGGGTGGATTTGGGCTACACCTTC.

The chain carries TRBV2 and TRBJ2-7; 10 positions match TRBD1. The CDR3 is 14 amino acids. The J segment lost 3 bases and the V segment lost 2 bases, leaving 1 base of the junction unmatched. Germline CDR1 reads SNHLY; CDR2 reads FYNNEI. CDR3 coding DNA: TGTGCCAGCAGTGAAAGGACAGGGGGCTACGAGCAGTACTTC. Translated: CASSERTGGYEQYF.

The gene calls are TRBV6-1 and TRBJ2-2; 7 nucleotides align to TRBD1. The CDR3 length is 15 residues. The germline V gene has CDR1 MNHNS and CDR2 SASEGT. J was trimmed by 3 bases and V by 6 bases; bases with no gene match: 7. CDR3 residues: CASSLRGSHTGELFF. The CDR3, as DNA: TGTGCCAGCAGCCTCAGGGGGTCCCACACCGGGGAGCTGTTTTTT.

V and J are TRBV10-3 and TRBJ2-1; D might be TRBD2 (7 bases). Trimming cost V 5 bases and J 9 bases, with 17 bases left between them. Germline CDR1 is ENHRY and CDR2 is SYGVKD. The CDR3 is 14 residues long. CDR3 nucleotide sequence: TGTGCCATCAGTTACCGGGACACGGGGGGTGAGCAGTTCTTC. Encoded protein: CAISYRDTGGEQFF.

This clonotype was seen ten or more times. The chain uses TRBV5-1 and TRBJ2-7, with TRBD1 matching over 9 bases. Germline V CDR1 and CDR2: SGHRS, YFSETQ. Trimming removed 0 bases from V and 4 bases from J; junction bases left unmatched: 11. The CDR3 is 17 amino acids. The CDR3 DNA sequence: TGCGCCAGCAGCTTGGTAGTCGGGGGACAGGGTATGTACGAGCAGTACTTC. It codes for CASSLVVGGQGMYEQYF.

This clonotype was counted only a few times. V usage is TRBV24-1 and J usage is TRBJ2-7, with D tentatively TRBD1 or TRBD2 (5 bases each). The CDR3 runs 13 residues. V lost 4 bases and J 6 bases, leaving 12 bases between the germline ends. CDR1 KGHDR and CDR2 SFDVKD come from the germline V gene. The CDR3: CATSEGTRLEQYF. CDR3 sequence (DNA): TGTGCCACCAGTGAAGGGACCCGCCTCGAGCAGTACTTC.

This clonotype was observed at least ten times. The rearrangement uses TRBV20-1 and TRBJ1-2; a possible D gene is TRBD1 (6 bases). CDR3 length: 15 amino acids. V was shortened by 5 bases and J by 3 bases, with 19 bases between the two germline ends. Germline V CDR1 and CDR2: DFQATT, SNEGSKA (reference sequence). CDR3 in amino acids: CSASHNRAPDYGYTF. DNA for the CDR3: TGCAGTGCTTCACATAACAGGGCCCCCGACTATGGCTACACCTTC.